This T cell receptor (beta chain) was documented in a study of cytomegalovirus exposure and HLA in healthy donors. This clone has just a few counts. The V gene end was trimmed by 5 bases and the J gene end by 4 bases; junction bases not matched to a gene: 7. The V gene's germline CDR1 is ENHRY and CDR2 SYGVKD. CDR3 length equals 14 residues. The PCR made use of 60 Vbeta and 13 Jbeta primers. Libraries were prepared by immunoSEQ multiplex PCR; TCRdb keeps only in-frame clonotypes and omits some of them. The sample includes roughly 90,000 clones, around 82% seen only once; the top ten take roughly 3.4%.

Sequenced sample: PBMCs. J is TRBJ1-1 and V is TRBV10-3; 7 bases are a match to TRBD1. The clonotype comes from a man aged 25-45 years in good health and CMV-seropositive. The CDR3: CAISRQGGTTEAFF. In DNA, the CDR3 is TGTGCCATCAGTAGACAGGGCGGAACCACTGAAGCTTTCTTT.